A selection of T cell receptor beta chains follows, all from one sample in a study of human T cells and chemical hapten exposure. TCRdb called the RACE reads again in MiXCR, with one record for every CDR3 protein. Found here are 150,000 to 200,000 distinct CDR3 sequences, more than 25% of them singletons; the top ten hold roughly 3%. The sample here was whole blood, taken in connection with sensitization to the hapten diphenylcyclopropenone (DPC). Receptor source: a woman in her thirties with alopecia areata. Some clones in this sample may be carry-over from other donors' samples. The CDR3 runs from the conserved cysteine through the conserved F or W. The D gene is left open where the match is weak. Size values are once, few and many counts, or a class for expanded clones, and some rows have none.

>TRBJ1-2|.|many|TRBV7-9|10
CASSGYGYTF
TGTGCCAGCAGCGGCTATGGCTACACCTTC
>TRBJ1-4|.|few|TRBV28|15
CASRHRSGLNEKLFF
TGTGCCAGCAGACACCGGAGCGGACTTAATGAAAAACTGTTTTTT
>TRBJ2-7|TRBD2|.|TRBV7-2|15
CASSMGLAGPYEQYF
TGTGCCAGCAGCATGGGACTAGCGGGGCCCTACGAGCAGTACTTC
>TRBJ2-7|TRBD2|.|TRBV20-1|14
CSARASGRVGEQYF
TGCAGTGCTAGGGCTAGCGGGAGGGTGGGAGAGCAGTACTTC
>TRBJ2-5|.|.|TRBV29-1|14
CSVALRRGQETQYF
TGCAGCGTTGCCCTTCGGCGGGGCCAAGAGACCCAGTACTTC
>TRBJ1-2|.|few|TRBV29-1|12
CSVERHVGGYTF
TGCAGCGTTGAAAGACATGTCGGTGGCTACACCTTC
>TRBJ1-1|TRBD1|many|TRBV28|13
CASRTGFVTEAFF
TGTGCCAGCAGGACAGGGTTCGTCACTGAAGCTTTCTTT
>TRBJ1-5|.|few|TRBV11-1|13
CASSRQINQPQHF
TGTGCCAGCAGCCGACAGATCAATCAGCCCCAGCATTTT
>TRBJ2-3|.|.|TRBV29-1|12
CSVTRQADTQYF
TGCAGCGTGACCCGCCAAGCAGATACGCAGTATTTT
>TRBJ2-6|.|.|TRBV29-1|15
CSVVSVRSGANVLTF
TGCAGCGTTGTGTCAGTGCGTTCTGGGGCCAACGTCCTGACTTTC
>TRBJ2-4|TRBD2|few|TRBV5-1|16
CASSLGEGLAENIQYF
TGCGCCAGCAGCTTGGGCGAGGGACTAGCGGAAAACATTCAGTACTTC
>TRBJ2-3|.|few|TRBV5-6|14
CASSLVDRTDTQYF
TGTGCCAGCAGCTTGGTGGATCGCACAGATACGCAGTATTTT
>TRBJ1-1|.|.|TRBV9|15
CASSVDGQRNTEAFF
TGTGCCAGCAGCGTAGATGGACAGAGGAACACTGAAGCTTTCTTT
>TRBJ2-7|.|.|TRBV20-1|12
CSAAGLGDEQYF
TGCAGTGCTGCTGGCCTAGGAGACGAGCAGTACTTC
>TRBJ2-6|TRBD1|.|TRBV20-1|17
CSAIGTGGLSGANVLTF
TGCAGTGCTATTGGGACAGGGGGCCTGTCTGGGGCCAACGTCCTGACTTTC
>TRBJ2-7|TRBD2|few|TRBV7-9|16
CASSSPLGGRFYEQYF
TGTGCCAGCAGCTCCCCCTTGGGCGGGAGATTCTACGAGCAGTACTTC
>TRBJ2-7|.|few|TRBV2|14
CASRGDISSYEQYF
TGTGCCAGCAGAGGGGACATTAGCTCCTACGAGCAGTACTTC
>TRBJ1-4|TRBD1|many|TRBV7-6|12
CASQGGDEKLFF
TGTGCCAGCCAGGGGGGGGATGAAAAACTGTTTTTT
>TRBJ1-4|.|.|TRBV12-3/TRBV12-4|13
CASSSHVTEKLFF
TGTGCCAGCAGCTCTCATGTTACTGAAAAACTGTTTTTT
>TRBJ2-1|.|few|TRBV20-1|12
CSAPKGGNEQFF
TGCAGTGCCCCTAAAGGTGGCAATGAGCAGTTCTTC
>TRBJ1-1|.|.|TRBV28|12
CASSLLGPEAFF
TGTGCCAGCAGCTTATTGGGGCCTGAAGCTTTCTTT
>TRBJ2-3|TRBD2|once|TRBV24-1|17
CATSDPGTSRNTDTQYF
TGTGCCACCAGTGATCCGGGGACTAGCCGAAACACAGATACGCAGTATTTT
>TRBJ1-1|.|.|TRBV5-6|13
CASSPMGRDEAFF
TGTGCCAGCAGCCCAATGGGCAGGGATGAAGCTTTCTTT